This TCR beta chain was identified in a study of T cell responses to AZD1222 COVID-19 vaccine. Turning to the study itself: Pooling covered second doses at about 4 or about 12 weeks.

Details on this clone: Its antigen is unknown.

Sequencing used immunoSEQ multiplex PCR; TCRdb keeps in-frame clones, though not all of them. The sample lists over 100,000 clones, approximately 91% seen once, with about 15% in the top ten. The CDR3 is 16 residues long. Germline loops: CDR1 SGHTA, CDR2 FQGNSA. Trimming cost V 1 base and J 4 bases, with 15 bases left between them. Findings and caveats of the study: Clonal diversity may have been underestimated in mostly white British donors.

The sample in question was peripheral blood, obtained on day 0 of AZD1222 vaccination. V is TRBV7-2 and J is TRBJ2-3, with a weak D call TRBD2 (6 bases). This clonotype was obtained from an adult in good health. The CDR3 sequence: CASSLDGRRGADTQYF. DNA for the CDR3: TGTGCCAGCAGCTTAGATGGCAGGAGGGGTGCAGATACGCAGTATTTT.